The rows below give T cell receptor beta chains drawn from one sample of a study of blood T cells in healthy people across ages. TCRdb independently ran MiXCR on the 5' RACE reads; one entry per CDR3 protein. The table has around 800,000 distinct CDR3 sequences, around 43% seen once. The specimen sequenced was blood. All receptors derive from a man aged 60 to 75 in good health. Both conserved end residues are part of each CDR3. Each record gives: V gene, D gene, J gene, clone size, CDR3 protein, CDR3 DNA. D genes are given only for firm matches. Size is stated for part of the rows, as once, few or many counts, or as a class when the clone is expanded.

V gene: TRBV6-5
D gene: NA
J gene: TRBJ2-1
clone size: many
CDR3 protein: CASSTHYTYNEQFF
CDR3 DNA: TGTGCCAGTTCCACCCACTACACCTACAATGAGCAGTTCTTC

V gene: TRBV6-2/TRBV6-3
D gene: NA
J gene: TRBJ2-1
clone size: few
CDR3 protein: CASNLDPRSDEQFF
CDR3 DNA: TGTGCCAGCAACCTTGACCCTAGGTCCGATGAGCAGTTCTTC

V gene: TRBV14
D gene: TRBD2
J gene: TRBJ2-3
clone size: NA
CDR3 protein: CASSHRTSGDTDTQYF
CDR3 DNA: TGTGCCAGCAGCCATCGGACTAGCGGGGACACAGATACGCAGTATTTT

V gene: TRBV2
D gene: NA
J gene: TRBJ2-7
clone size: many
CDR3 protein: CASSPDGRRYEQYF
CDR3 DNA: TGTGCCAGCAGTCCGGACGGTCGAAGGTACGAGCAGTACTTC

V gene: TRBV4-3
D gene: NA
J gene: TRBJ1-1
clone size: NA
CDR3 protein: CASSQVWQGIAGTEAFF
CDR3 DNA: TGCGCCAGCAGCCAAGTTTGGCAGGGAATCGCGGGCACTGAAGCTTTCTTT

V gene: TRBV28
D gene: TRBD1
J gene: TRBJ1-2
clone size: once
CDR3 protein: CASSLSRGLGYGYTF
CDR3 DNA: TGTGCCAGCAGTTTAAGCAGGGGGCTAGGATATGGCTACACCTTC

V gene: TRBV10-2
D gene: NA
J gene: TRBJ2-7
clone size: NA
CDR3 protein: CASSPGEAYNEQYF
CDR3 DNA: TGCGCCAGCAGTCCCGGGGAGGCCTACAATGAGCAGTACTTC

V gene: TRBV12-3/TRBV12-4
D gene: NA
J gene: TRBJ2-1
clone size: NA
CDR3 protein: CASSPIGEQFF
CDR3 DNA: TGTGCCAGCAGTCCCATCGGTGAGCAGTTCTTC

V gene: TRBV7-6
D gene: NA
J gene: TRBJ1-4
clone size: NA
CDR3 protein: CASSTGGSQGEKLFF
CDR3 DNA: TGTGCCAGCAGCACAGGAGGCAGCCAAGGCGAAAAACTGTTTTTT

V gene: TRBV7-9
D gene: TRBD2
J gene: TRBJ2-7
clone size: few
CDR3 protein: CASSEGLAYEQYF
CDR3 DNA: TGTGCCAGCAGCGAAGGACTAGCCTACGAGCAGTACTTC

V gene: TRBV5-1
D gene: NA
J gene: TRBJ1-1
clone size: NA
CDR3 protein: CASSLSGKSNTEAFF
CDR3 DNA: TGCGCCAGCAGCTTGTCGGGCAAGTCGAACACTGAAGCTTTCTTT

V gene: TRBV20-1
D gene: NA
J gene: TRBJ1-2
clone size: NA
CDR3 protein: CSTSRQGNYGYTF
CDR3 DNA: TGCAGTACTAGTCGGCAGGGAAACTATGGCTACACCTTC

V gene: TRBV30
D gene: NA
J gene: TRBJ2-7
clone size: few
CDR3 protein: CAWGTGRRYEQYF
CDR3 DNA: TGTGCCTGGGGAACCGGGAGACGCTACGAGCAGTACTTC

V gene: TRBV25-1
D gene: NA
J gene: TRBJ2-1
clone size: NA
CDR3 protein: CASSVGHMQFF
CDR3 DNA: TGTGCCAGCAGTGTTGGGCACATGCAGTTCTTC

V gene: TRBV7-2
D gene: NA
J gene: TRBJ2-7
clone size: NA
CDR3 protein: CASSLVDRTKNEQYF
CDR3 DNA: TGTGCCAGCAGCTTAGTTGACAGGACTAAGAACGAGCAGTACTTC

V gene: TRBV4-3
D gene: TRBD2
J gene: TRBJ2-1
clone size: few
CDR3 protein: CASSVTSGPRDEQFF
CDR3 DNA: TGCGCCAGCAGCGTCACTAGCGGGCCTCGGGATGAGCAGTTCTTC

V gene: TRBV30
D gene: NA
J gene: TRBJ2-3
clone size: NA
CDR3 protein: CAWSVDKALTDTQYF
CDR3 DNA: TGTGCCTGGAGTGTAGATAAGGCACTCACAGATACGCAGTATTTT

V gene: TRBV6-2/TRBV6-3
D gene: NA
J gene: TRBJ2-6
clone size: NA
CDR3 protein: CASRTAGSGANVLTF
CDR3 DNA: TGTGCCAGCCGAACCGCGGGGTCTGGGGCCAACGTCCTGACTTTC

V gene: TRBV7-3
D gene: NA
J gene: TRBJ2-5
clone size: NA
CDR3 protein: CASSLSDKYQETQYF
CDR3 DNA: TGTGCCAGCAGCTTAAGTGACAAATACCAAGAGACCCAGTACTTC

V gene: TRBV30
D gene: TRBD1
J gene: TRBJ2-6
clone size: NA
CDR3 protein: CAWSRDSSGANVLTF
CDR3 DNA: TGTGCCTGGAGTCGGGACAGCTCTGGGGCCAACGTCCTGACTTTC

V gene: TRBV5-1
D gene: NA
J gene: TRBJ1-4
clone size: NA
CDR3 protein: CASSPSSTNEKLFF
CDR3 DNA: TGCGCCAGCAGCCCTAGTTCAACTAATGAAAAACTGTTTTTT

V gene: TRBV27
D gene: TRBD1
J gene: TRBJ2-3
clone size: NA
CDR3 protein: CASSIIDRVPPTDTQYF
CDR3 DNA: TGTGCCAGCAGTATAATAGACAGGGTCCCTCCCACAGATACGCAGTATTTT

V gene: TRBV3-1
D gene: NA
J gene: TRBJ2-7
clone size: NA
CDR3 protein: CASSQGWEDEQYF
CDR3 DNA: TGTGCCAGCAGCCAAGGTTGGGAGGACGAGCAGTACTTC

V gene: TRBV5-1
D gene: NA
J gene: TRBJ2-1
clone size: NA
CDR3 protein: CASSLRNDRIIDEQFF
CDR3 DNA: TGCGCCAGCAGCCTCCGAAATGACCGGATTATCGATGAGCAGTTCTTC

V gene: TRBV5-1
D gene: NA
J gene: TRBJ2-5
clone size: NA
CDR3 protein: CASSLEVGLGTQYF
CDR3 DNA: TGCGCCAGCAGCTTGGAGGTAGGATTAGGGACCCAGTACTTC

V gene: TRBV15
D gene: NA
J gene: TRBJ2-1
clone size: NA
CDR3 protein: CATSRREIYNEQFF
CDR3 DNA: TGTGCCACCAGCAGACGGGAGATCTACAATGAGCAGTTCTTC

V gene: TRBV9
D gene: NA
J gene: TRBJ2-4
clone size: few
CDR3 protein: CASSVGRGGNIQYF
CDR3 DNA: TGTGCCAGCAGCGTAGGTAGGGGAGGAAACATTCAGTACTTC

V gene: TRBV9
D gene: NA
J gene: TRBJ2-5
clone size: NA
CDR3 protein: CASSATGGEETQYF
CDR3 DNA: TGTGCCAGCAGCGCAACAGGGGGGGAGGAGACCCAGTACTTC

V gene: TRBV7-9
D gene: TRBD2
J gene: TRBJ2-7
clone size: many
CDR3 protein: CASSPAAGVYEQYF
CDR3 DNA: TGTGCCAGCAGCCCAGCTGCGGGGGTTTACGAGCAGTACTTC

V gene: TRBV20-1
D gene: NA
J gene: TRBJ1-4
clone size: few
CDR3 protein: CSAREGGPNEKLFF
CDR3 DNA: TGCAGTGCTAGAGAGGGGGGTCCTAATGAAAAACTGTTTTTT

V gene: TRBV5-1
D gene: NA
J gene: TRBJ2-3
clone size: NA
CDR3 protein: CASSLGSGSDTQYF
CDR3 DNA: TGCGCCAGCAGCTTGGGATCAGGGAGCGATACGCAGTATTTT

V gene: TRBV10-3
D gene: NA
J gene: TRBJ2-7
clone size: NA
CDR3 protein: CAISVQDYEQYF
CDR3 DNA: TGTGCCATCAGTGTACAGGACTACGAGCAGTACTTC

V gene: TRBV10-3
D gene: TRBD2
J gene: TRBJ2-3
clone size: NA
CDR3 protein: CAAAGTSGGNTDTQYF
CDR3 DNA: TGTGCGGCTGCCGGGACTAGCGGGGGAAACACAGATACGCAGTATTTT

V gene: TRBV13
D gene: NA
J gene: TRBJ2-7
clone size: NA
CDR3 protein: CASNKGGGPYNEQYF
CDR3 DNA: TGTGCCAGCAACAAAGGGGGGGGGCCGTACAATGAGCAGTACTTC

V gene: TRBV28
D gene: NA
J gene: TRBJ1-1
clone size: NA
CDR3 protein: CASRLTNGQNTEAFF
CDR3 DNA: TGTGCCAGCAGACTGACAAACGGACAGAACACTGAAGCTTTCTTT

V gene: TRBV7-4
D gene: NA
J gene: TRBJ1-4
clone size: NA
CDR3 protein: CASSLGTAEGEKLFF
CDR3 DNA: TGTGCCAGCAGCTTAGGGACAGCGGAGGGGGAAAAACTGTTTTTT

V gene: TRBV18
D gene: TRBD1
J gene: TRBJ2-6
clone size: NA
CDR3 protein: CASSPGDRGSGANVLTF
CDR3 DNA: TGTGCCAGCTCACCGGGGGACAGGGGGTCTGGGGCCAACGTCCTGACTTTC

V gene: TRBV9
D gene: NA
J gene: TRBJ1-4
clone size: few
CDR3 protein: CASSVRPQLANEKLFF
CDR3 DNA: TGTGCCAGCAGCGTAAGGCCACAGCTGGCTAATGAAAAACTGTTTTTT

V gene: TRBV10-3
D gene: NA
J gene: TRBJ2-1
clone size: NA
CDR3 protein: CAISETGQNYNEQFF
CDR3 DNA: TGTGCCATCAGTGAGACCGGACAGAACTACAATGAGCAGTTCTTC

V gene: TRBV24-1
D gene: NA
J gene: TRBJ2-7
clone size: few
CDR3 protein: CATSETTPPYEQYF
CDR3 DNA: TGTGCCACCAGTGAAACGACCCCACCCTACGAGCAGTACTTC

V gene: TRBV5-1
D gene: TRBD1
J gene: TRBJ1-2
clone size: once
CDR3 protein: CASSPRQGAGGNYGYTF
CDR3 DNA: TGCGCCAGTAGCCCAAGACAGGGGGCCGGCGGGAACTATGGCTACACCTTC

V gene: TRBV9
D gene: NA
J gene: TRBJ2-1
clone size: NA
CDR3 protein: CASSARPVGSSYNEQFF
CDR3 DNA: TGTGCCAGCAGCGCCCGTCCAGTCGGCTCCTCCTACAATGAGCAGTTCTTC